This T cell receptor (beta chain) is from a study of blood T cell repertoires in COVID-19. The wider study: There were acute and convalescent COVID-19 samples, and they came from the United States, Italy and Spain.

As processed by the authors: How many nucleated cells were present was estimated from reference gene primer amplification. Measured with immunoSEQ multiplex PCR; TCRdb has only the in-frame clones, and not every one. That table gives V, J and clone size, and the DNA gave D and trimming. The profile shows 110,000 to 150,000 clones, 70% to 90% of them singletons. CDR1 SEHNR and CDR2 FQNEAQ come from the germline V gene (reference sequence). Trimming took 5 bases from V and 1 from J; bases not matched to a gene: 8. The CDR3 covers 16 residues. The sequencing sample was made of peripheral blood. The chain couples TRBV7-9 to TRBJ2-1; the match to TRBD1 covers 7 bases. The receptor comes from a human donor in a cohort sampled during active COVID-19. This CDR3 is CASSPPNRGSYNEQFF. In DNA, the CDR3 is TGTGCCAGCAGCCCCCCGAACAGGGGTTCCTACAATGAGCAGTTCTTC.